Sequencing of this TCR beta chain was carried out in a study of blood T cell repertoires in COVID-19. TCRdb's table, derived via immunoSEQ multiplex PCR, lists solely in-frame clones and lacks some. The sample includes roughly 340,000 clones, 85% to 90% of them seen just once. All enrollees were roughly 18 to 89 years old and from about two dozen US areas. From germline, CDR1 is MGHRA and CDR2 YSYEKL. V shed 4 bases and J 0 bases; nucleotides not matched to a gene: 18. There are 20 residues in the CDR3. J is TRBJ1-3 and V is TRBV4-1, with TRBD1 matching 7 bases. Sequencing was performed on PBMCs or T cells enriched from blood (not recorded which). The sequence came from a man aged 18-30 years who had recovered from COVID-19. The chain's CDR3 is CASSPVRTGAVGSSGNTIYF. The CDR3 DNA sequence: TGCGCCAGCAGCCCGGTACGGACAGGCGCCGTGGGGTCCTCTGGAAACACCATATATTTT.